Included here is one T cell receptor beta chain sequence, with context. Profiling relied on immunoSEQ multiplex PCR, and the TCRdb table lists in-frame clones only, not all of them. The table includes just over 300,000 clones, around 90% detected once. These data belong to a study of blood T cell repertoires in COVID-19. Looked up from germline, CDR1 is MDHEN and CDR2 is SYDVKM. The length of the CDR3 is 15 residues. Trimming shortened V by 2 bases and J by 3 bases, and 11 bases separated the two germline ends. Cohort assignment relied on participant-reported clinical history. The sample comprised PBMCs or T cells enriched from blood (not recorded which). This receptor was taken from a woman aged 18-30 years with acute COVID-19. This chain connects TRBV28 to TRBJ1-5, with D tentatively TRBD1 (5 bases). The chain's CDR3 is CASSLGGEHNQPQHF. CDR3 nucleotide sequence: TGTGCCAGCAGTTTAGGAGGGGAGCACAATCAGCCCCAGCATTTT.